This T cell receptor beta chain was observed in a study of control samples from healthy donors and cancer patients. Sequenced by immunoSEQ multiplex PCR; TCRdb stores in-frame clones only, minus some. This table holds 350,000 to 450,000 clones, 90% found once. V dropped 5 bases and J dropped 8; count of bases not matched to a gene: 12. Germline-derived CDR1 and CDR2 are SGHTA and FQGNSA. The CDR3 has 15 residues. Sequences were obtained from PBMCs. The sequence derives from a man aged 40-50 years with head and neck cancer. The chain is built from TRBV7-2 and TRBJ1-2, with TRBD1 matching over 9 bases. This CDR3 is CASSPSPGQGSGYTF. In DNA form, the CDR3 reads TGTGCCAGCAGCCCGAGCCCGGGACAGGGTTCGGGCTACACCTTC.